This entry lists 9 T cell receptor beta chains sequenced from one sample in a study of cytomegalovirus exposure and HLA in healthy donors. The PCR was carried out with 60 Vbeta primers and 13 Jbeta primers. Data came from immunoSEQ multiplex PCR; TCRdb stores just in-frame clones and leaves some out. The sample lists 85,000 to 100,000 clones, 64% occurring once. Sequencing was done on a sample of PBMCs. The receptors shown here come from a man between 60 and 75 years old in good health and CMV-seronegative.

The chain has TRBV28 and TRBJ2-5; D is perhaps TRBD1 (7 bases). CDR1 and CDR2 from the germline V gene are MDHEN and SYDVKM. Trimming took 9 bases from V and 1 from J, leaving 18 bases between them. The CDR3 loop spans 15 amino acids. This CDR3 is CASRYGGTAQETQYF. The CDR3 DNA reads as TGTGCCAGTCGATATGGAGGGACAGCCCAAGAGACCCAGTACTTC.

In this sample, this clone turned up a few times. The V and J genes are TRBV2 and TRBJ2-5; weak D call: TRBD1 (6 bases). V was shortened by 7 bases and J by 2 bases, with 14 bases between the two germline ends. Germline CDR1 SNHLY, CDR2 FYNNEI. The CDR3 covers 14 residues. The CDR3 region is CASKHDRLQETQYF. In DNA form, the CDR3 reads TGTGCCAGCAAGCATGACAGGCTGCAAGAGACCCAGTACTTC.

This clone was seen a handful of times. The rearrangement joins TRBV6-5 to TRBJ2-1; a possible D gene is TRBD2 (7 bases). This CDR3 contains 14 residues. The germline gives CDR1 MNHEY, CDR2 SVGAGI. V was clipped by 4 bases and J by 8 bases, with 15 bases between them. The CDR3 here is CASSSPGGGDEQFF. The CDR3 DNA follows: TGTGCCAGCAGTTCCCCGGGGGGCGGCGATGAGCAGTTCTTC.

The chain recombines TRBV5-1 with TRBJ2-7, with 16 bases identical to TRBD2. This CDR3 contains 18 residues. The J segment lost 4 bases and the V segment lost 3 bases, leaving 10 bases of the junction unmatched. Germline V gives CDR1 SGHRS, CDR2 YFSETQ. CDR3 coding DNA: TGCGCCAGCAGCTGGGGGACTAGCGGGGGGGCGGGTGGGTACGAGCAGTACTTC. This sequence encodes CASSWGTSGGAGGYEQYF.

The chain joins TRBV7-9 to TRBJ2-3; tentatively, D is TRBD1 (5 bases). CDR3 length: 17 residues. CDR1 and CDR2 (germline): SEHNR, FQNEAQ (reference sequence). Trimming stripped 5 bases from V and 1 base from J, with 19 bases between. CDR3 DNA: TGTGCCAGCAGCAAGTGGGGTCCTGGGGCTGGCACAGATACGCAGTATTTT. Protein: CASSKWGPGAGTDTQYF.

The chain uses TRBV27 and TRBJ2-5, with D tentatively TRBD1 (6 bases). The CDR3 runs to 15 residues. Deletions cut 5 bases from V and 0 bases from J, with 13 bases between. Germline CDR1 MNHEY, CDR2 SMNVEV (reference sequence). CDR3 nucleotide sequence: TGTGCCAGCAGTGGGGCAGGGGCGAACCAAGAGACCCAGTACTTC. This gives the protein CASSGAGANQETQYF.

This clone was observed a handful of times. The chain combines TRBV11-2 with TRBJ2-1, with D unclear. CDR3 length equals 12 residues. Trimming removed 5 bases at V and 8 bases at J, with 10 bases between. Germline V lookup: CDR1 SGHAT, CDR2 FQNNGV. DNA of the CDR3: TGTGCCAGCAGCCCTGACGGAGATGAGCAGTTCTTC. Encoded protein: CASSPDGDEQFF.

This chain connects TRBV5-1 to TRBJ2-7; a possible D gene is TRBD1 (8 bases). The CDR3 is made up of 16 amino acids. Looked up from germline, CDR1 is SGHRS and CDR2 is YFSETQ. V was shortened by 2 bases and J by 7 bases, with 22 bases between the two germline ends. The CDR3 coding sequence is TGCGCCAGCAGCTTCCTCGGGGGGCTACAGGGGGGGGAGCAGTACTTC. This sequence encodes CASSFLGGLQGGEQYF.

The CDR3 nucleotides read TGTGCCAGCACCTATGGGTTGCAGACAAACTTGAACACTGAAGCTTTCTTT. Protein: CASTYGLQTNLNTEAFF. The J gene is TRBJ1-1, the V gene TRBV28; D uncertain. Germline V lookup: CDR1 MDHEN, CDR2 SYDVKM. The CDR3 is made up of 17 amino acids. Trimming removed 7 bases at V and 0 bases at J, with 21 bases between.